This T cell receptor (beta chain) was profiled in a study of yellow fever vaccine responses in identical twins. Overall study findings and caveats: Among the twins, the vaccine T cell response reportedly seemed partly convergent and partly personalized.

A single record per CDR3 protein comes from TCRdb applying MiXCR to the RT-PCR reads. The sample includes about 11,000 distinct CDR3 sequences, 70% to 85% of them seen just once. This clonotype showed up just once. The antigen remains unidentified. This CDR3 has 14 amino acids. Germline assignment: CDR1 PRHDT and CDR2 FYEKMQ (reference sequence). J lost 7 bases, V lost 8 bases, and 10 bases had no gene match. This material consisted of T cells from blood (PBMCs), unsorted or a sorted subset (not recorded which), taken before or after yellow fever vaccination (not recorded which). The chain is built from TRBV13 and TRBJ1-2; 10 positions match TRBD1. This TCR derives from a woman between 18 and 29 years old who received the yellow fever vaccine. As DNA, the CDR3 is TGTGCCAGCTTGAATGGGACAGGGGTGTCTGGCTACACCTTC. It codes for CASLNGTGVSGYTF.